The 30 T cell receptor beta chains listed next were all sequenced from one sample in a study of T cell changes during pregnancy in multiple sclerosis. The assay was immunoSEQ multiplex PCR, and TCRdb's table has in-frame clones only and misses some. The table records 70,000 to 95,000 clones, around nine tenths of them present only once. Material: peripheral blood, obtained in the second trimester of pregnancy. Receptor source: a female donor in good health, enrolled as a control in a pregnancy study.

V usage is TRBV29-1 and J usage is TRBJ2-7; perhaps TRBD2 as D (6 bases). Looked up from germline, CDR1 is SQVTM and CDR2 is ANQGSEA. The V end lost 7 bases, the J end lost 2 bases, and 15 bases lay between the germline ends. The CDR3 is 13 residues long. This CDR3 is CSARGTAAYEQYF. DNA for the CDR3: TGCAGCGCCCGCGGGACGGCTGCCTACGAGCAGTACTTC.

The chain uses TRBV5-4 and TRBJ1-2; D is possibly TRBD1 (5 bases). V gave up 5 bases and J gave up 7 bases, with 15 bases separating them. This CDR3 spans 13 amino acids. The V gene's germline CDR1 is SGHNT and CDR2 YYREEE (reference sequence). The CDR3 loop reads CASSLRDLAGYTF. The CDR3 DNA sequence: TGTGCCAGCAGTCTCAGGGATCTGGCTGGCTACACCTTC. The complete variable domain, with remaining parts taken from reference TRBV5-4 and TRBJ1-2, reads ETGVTQSPTHLIKTRGQQVTLRCSSQSGHNTVSWYQQALGQGPQFIFQYYREEENGRGNFPPRFSGLQFPNYSSELNVNALELDDSALYLCASSLRDLAGYTFGSGTRLTVV.

This chain connects TRBV6-5 to TRBJ2-1, with TRBD2 matching over 8 bases. In germline, CDR1 is MNHEY, CDR2 SVGAGI. The CDR3 spans 15 residues. The V gene end was trimmed by 2 bases and the J gene end by 4 bases; junction bases not matched to a gene: 4. This chain's CDR3 is CASSYRGGPYNEQFF. DNA for the CDR3: TGTGCCAGCAGTTACCGCGGGGGGCCATACAATGAGCAGTTCTTC.

The V gene is TRBV27, the J gene TRBJ2-1, with 9 nucleotides matching TRBD1. Trimming at V came to 7 bases and at J to 1 base, leaving 2 bases not matched to a gene. This CDR3 comprises 14 residues. Germline V gives CDR1 MNHEY, CDR2 SMNVEV (reference sequence). The CDR3 bases are TGTGCCAGCAAGGGGACAGGGTCCTACAATGAGCAGTTCTTC. Translation: CASKGTGSYNEQFF.

The chain joins TRBV9 to TRBJ1-3; D call uncertain. The CDR3 is made up of 15 amino acids. Germline V CDR1 and CDR2: SGDLS, YYNGEE. The V and J ends lost 0 bases and 0 bases respectively, with 7 bases between them. The CDR3 sequence is CASSVGLSSGNTIYF. CDR3 nucleotides: TGTGCCAGCAGCGTAGGACTGTCCTCTGGAAACACCATATATTTT. The full variable domain, rest sourced from reference TRBV9 and TRBJ1-3, is DSGVTQTPKHLITATGQRVTLRCSPRSGDLSVYWYQQSLDQGLQFLIQYYNGEERAKGNILERFSAQQFPDLHSELNLSSLELGDSALYFCASSVGLSSGNTIYFGEGSWLTVV.

This rearrangement joins TRBV6-1 to TRBJ1-5; a possible D gene is TRBD1 (5 bases). V lost 7 bases and J 0 bases, leaving 13 bases between the germline ends. The CDR3 is made up of 15 amino acids. In germline, CDR1 is MNHNS, CDR2 SASEGT. As DNA, the CDR3 is TGTGCCAGCAACGGGGGGTCGCTTAGCAATCAGCCCCAGCATTTT. Its protein product is CASNGGSLSNQPQHF.

The rearrangement uses TRBV7-2 and TRBJ1-5, with 7 positions matching TRBD1. This CDR3 comprises 16 residues. Germline CDR1 is SGHTA and CDR2 is FQGNSA. The V and J ends lost 3 bases and 5 bases, in that order; junction bases with no gene match: 10. The CDR3 loop reads CASSFGTANSHQPQHF. DNA of the CDR3: TGTGCCAGCAGCTTCGGGACAGCTAACTCCCATCAGCCCCAGCATTTT.

V is TRBV2 and J is TRBJ2-2, with 12 bases matching TRBD2. Germline V gene sequence: CDR1 SNHLY, CDR2 FYNNEI. The CDR3 contains 18 residues. The junction had 9 bases not matched to a gene; V was cut back by 3 bases and J by 4 bases. CDR3 nucleotides: TGTGCCAGCAGTGATAGCCTAGCGGGGGGGCCTGTCACCGGGGAGCTGTTTTTT. Residues: CASSDSLAGGPVTGELFF.

The chain links TRBV16 to TRBJ2-1; TRBD1 agrees at 12 bases. The ends lost 3 bases at V and 2 bases at J; junction bases unmatched: 14. Germline V gene sequence: CDR1 KGHSY, CDR2 FQNENV. This CDR3 is built from 20 residues. The DNA of the CDR3 is TGTGCCAGCAGCCAGGGGGGACAGGGGGCCCTCTCTGGGACCTACAATGAGCAGTTCTTC. The encoded protein is CASSQGGQGALSGTYNEQFF.

V gene TRBV5-4 combines with J gene TRBJ2-5, with D possibly matching TRBD2 (7 bases). Trimming removed 2 bases at V and 5 bases at J, with 10 bases between. The CDR3 totals 13 residues. Per germline, CDR1 SGHNT and CDR2 YYREEE (reference sequence). CDR3 region: CASSFRGGETQYF. For the CDR3, the DNA is TGTGCCAGCAGCTTCAGGGGAGGGGAGACCCAGTACTTC.

The V gene is TRBV11-2, the J gene TRBJ2-5; TRBD2 matches at 8 bases. There are 14 residues in the CDR3. J lost 2 bases, V lost 2 bases, and 1 base had no gene match. Per the germline V gene, CDR1 is SGHAT and CDR2 is FQNNGV. CDR3 region: CASSLSGGQETQYF. The CDR3 nucleotides are TGTGCCAGCAGCTTAAGCGGGGGTCAAGAGACCCAGTACTTC.

The chain has TRBV11-2 and TRBJ2-1; 9 bases align to TRBD2. V lost 1 base to trimming and J lost 6 bases; unmatched junction nucleotides: 13. Germline CDR1 reads SGHAT; CDR2 reads FQNNGV. This CDR3 is 18 amino acids long. CDR3 nucleotide sequence: TGTGCCAGCAGCTTAGGGCTAGCGGGGCTTGGTAGGGGCAATGAGCAGTTCTTC. This encodes CASSLGLAGLGRGNEQFF.

This clone appeared a single time. For the CDR3, the DNA is TGTGCCAGCTCAGTACCCTCCACGGCCGGGGAGCTGTTTTTT. It codes for CASSVPSTAGELFF. The chain carries TRBV18 and TRBJ2-2; D not resolved. Germline lookup yields CDR1 KGHSH and CDR2 LQKENI. The V end was cut by 5 bases, the J end by 6 bases, with 13 bases between. The CDR3 runs to 14 residues.

V gene TRBV7-9 combines with J gene TRBJ1-2, with 8 bases aligning to TRBD1. Per the germline V gene, CDR1 is SEHNR and CDR2 is FQNEAQ (reference sequence). The length of the CDR3 is 16 residues. V shed 4 bases, J shed 2 bases, and the junction held 9 bases outside the gene matches. The CDR3 protein is CASSYPGTGINYGYTF. In DNA, the CDR3 is TGTGCCAGCAGCTACCCCGGGACAGGTATCAACTATGGCTACACCTTC.

The rearrangement links TRBV5-4 to TRBJ1-2; the match to TRBD1 covers 7 bases. Germline V lookup: CDR1 SGHNT, CDR2 YYREEE (reference sequence). CDR3 length equals 16 residues. V lost 4 bases, J lost 4 bases, and 13 bases stayed unmatched. As DNA, the CDR3 is TGTGCCAGCAGCGGAAATATGGCGGGACAGCTCTATGGCTACACCTTC. It encodes CASSGNMAGQLYGYTF. Filled out from reference TRBV5-4 and TRBJ1-2, the complete variable domain reads ETGVTQSPTHLIKTRGQQVTLRCSSQSGHNTVSWYQQALGQGPQFIFQYYREEENGRGNFPPRFSGLQFPNYSSELNVNALELDDSALYLCASSGNMAGQLYGYTFGSGTRLTVV.

A single count supports this clone. This sequence joins TRBV4-2 and TRBJ2-6; TRBD1 matches at 10 bases. Losses at the gene ends were 3 bases for V and 9 bases for J; bases not matched to a gene: 8. From germline, CDR1 is LGHNA and CDR2 YNFKEQ. The length of the CDR3 is 16 residues. This CDR3 reads CASSQVGQGENNVLTF. Here the CDR3 DNA reads TGTGCCAGCAGCCAGGTAGGACAGGGGGAGAACAACGTCCTGACTTTC.

The chain employs TRBV5-6 and TRBJ1-2; TRBD1 agrees at 11 bases. Germline V gene lookup returns CDR1 SGHDT and CDR2 YYEEEE. This CDR3 comprises 15 residues. Losses at the gene ends were 5 bases for V and 8 bases for J; bases not matched to a gene: 11. CDR3 coding DNA: TGTGCCAGCAGGGAAGCCGGGACAGGGGGTAAGGGCTACACCTTC. Translation: CASREAGTGGKGYTF.

The rearrangement uses TRBV19 and TRBJ2-5, with 14 bases that match TRBD2. The CDR3 consists of 18 residues. J was trimmed by 1 base and V by 1 base; bases with no gene match: 5. The germline CDR1 and CDR2 sequences are LNHDA and SQIVND (reference sequence). The CDR3: CASSIGRTSGGPQETQYF. CDR3 nucleotide sequence: TGTGCCAGTAGTATAGGGAGGACTAGCGGGGGGCCCCAAGAGACCCAGTACTTC. The whole variable domain, remainder taken from reference TRBV19 and TRBJ2-5, is DGGITQSPKYLFRKEGQNVTLSCEQNLNHDAMYWYRQDPGQGLRLIYYSQIVNDFQKGDIAEGYSVSREKKESFPLTVTSAQKNPTAFYLCASSIGRTSGGPQETQYFGPGTRLLVL.

The chain combines TRBV6-1 with TRBJ1-1; D is undetermined. The CDR3 contains 12 residues. Trimming pared 11 bases from V and 0 bases from J, leaving 10 bases between. Germline V lookup: CDR1 MNHNS, CDR2 SASEGT. As DNA, the CDR3 is TGTGCCTGTCTTAGCATGAACACTGAAGCTTTCTTT. Protein: CACLSMNTEAFF.

This chain links TRBV7-8 with TRBJ1-5; no reliable D call. The CDR3 covers 13 residues. V lost 3 bases and J 4 bases, leaving 7 bases between the germline ends. Germline V lookup: CDR1 SGHVS, CDR2 FQNEAQ. For the CDR3, the DNA is TGTGCCAGCAGCTTGGGCCCTAATCAGCCCCAGCATTTT. It is translated as CASSLGPNQPQHF. Full variable domain (remainder filled in from reference TRBV7-8 and TRBJ1-5): GAGVSQSPRYKVAKRGQDVALRCDPISGHVSLFWYQQALGQGPEFLTYFQNEAQLDKSGLPSDRFFAERPEGSVSTLKIQRTQQEDSAVYLCASSLGPNQPQHFGDGTRLSIL.

This clone has just a few counts. This sequence joins TRBV4-1 and TRBJ2-7; D is perhaps TRBD1 (7 bases). CDR3 size: 15 residues. Germline values: CDR1 MGHRA, CDR2 YSYEKL. Trimming took 3 bases from V and 3 from J, leaving 15 bases between them. The CDR3 region has the DNA TGCGCCAGCAGCCACAATACCCAGGGGGGCTACGAGCAGTACTTC. Translated, it gives CASSHNTQGGYEQYF.

V and J are TRBV18 and TRBJ1-2; TRBD1 aligns across 8 bases. This CDR3 contains 18 residues. CDR1 is KGHSH, CDR2 LQKENI, per germline. J gave up 6 bases and V 4 bases, and 19 bases lay outside the gene matches. DNA for the CDR3: TGTGCCAGCTCACGGAATCAACCGGACAGGGACACCTTCCATGGCTACACCTTC. It is translated as CASSRNQPDRDTFHGYTF.

The chain is built from TRBV28 and TRBJ2-7, with D unresolved. The CDR3 is 14 amino acids. Trimming took off 3 bases at V and 0 bases at J, with 9 bases between the two ends. From germline, CDR1 is MDHEN and CDR2 SYDVKM. The CDR3 region has the DNA TGTGCCAGCAGTTTTCGAGAGAGCTCCTACGAGCAGTACTTC. Translated, it gives CASSFRESSYEQYF.

This chain joins TRBV23-1 and TRBJ2-7; D is perhaps TRBD2 (5 bases). TRBV23-1 falls under the ORF class, with uncertain function. V lost 7 bases, J lost 2 bases, and 21 bases lay in between. CDR3 length: 16 residues. Here the CDR3 DNA reads TGCGCCAGCATCCCCGGCGGATCCCGGAGGCCCTACGAGCAGTACTTC. Protein: CASIPGGSRRPYEQYF.

The chain couples TRBV7-3 to TRBJ2-2; maybe TRBD1 (7 bases). Trimming removed 2 bases from V and 1 base from J, with 11 bases in between. Germline V lookup: CDR1 SGHTA, CDR2 FQGTGA. There are 16 residues in the CDR3. CDR3 loop: CASSLGGGGNTGELFF. CDR3 nucleotides: TGTGCCAGCAGCTTAGGAGGGGGCGGGAACACCGGGGAGCTGTTTTTT.

The chain combines TRBV4-3 with TRBJ1-5, with TRBD1 matching over 7 bases. Germline CDR1 and CDR2: LGHNA and YSLEER. The CDR3 has 15 amino acids. The V gene end was trimmed by 2 bases and the J gene end by 5 bases; junction bases not matched to a gene: 6. Here the CDR3 DNA reads TGCGCCAGCAGCCAATCGGACAGGTCGGATCAGCCCCAGCATTTT. This gives the protein CASSQSDRSDQPQHF.

The chain employs TRBV27 and TRBJ2-5, with TRBD2 as a possible D gene (6 bases). Germline V gene sequence: CDR1 MNHEY, CDR2 SMNVEV (reference sequence). The CDR3 loop spans 14 amino acids. V was trimmed by 6 bases and J by 5 bases, leaving 16 bases between them. The CDR3 nucleotides read TGTGCCAGCAGAGATAGCGGTCATTCGGAGACCCAGTACTTC. It codes for CASRDSGHSETQYF.

The rearrangement joins TRBV30 to TRBJ2-2, with no clear D. This CDR3 region has 15 residues. Trimming pared 0 bases from V and 2 bases from J, leaving 10 bases between. Looked up from germline, CDR1 is GTSNPN and CDR2 is SVGIG (reference sequence). The CDR3 nucleotides are TGTGCCTGGAGTGTTAGAGTGACTAACACCGGGGAGCTGTTTTTT. Its translation is CAWSVRVTNTGELFF.

The chain links TRBV5-8 to TRBJ2-7; 10 nucleotides match TRBD1. V dropped 4 bases and J dropped 3; count of bases not matched to a gene: 4. CDR3 length: 14 amino acids. Per the germline V gene, CDR1 is SGHTS and CDR2 is YDEGEE. The CDR3 protein is CASSHGQGDYEQYF. In nucleotides, the CDR3 is TGTGCCAGCAGCCACGGACAGGGGGACTACGAGCAGTACTTC.

This chain links TRBV7-3 with TRBJ1-1, with a tentative D call TRBD1 (6 bases). Germline CDR1 and CDR2: SGHTA and FQGTGA. V gave up 2 bases and J gave up 3 bases, with 10 bases separating them. The CDR3 is 14 residues long. The CDR3 DNA reads TGTGCCAGCAGCTTACTGGGGGCAGACACTGAAGCTTTCTTT. Translation: CASSLLGADTEAFF.